This TCR beta chain stems from a study of blood T cells in healthy people across ages. Study findings and constraints: Donors of long life had a larger count of naive CD4+ cells and greater diversity than aged donors.

The trim removed 4 bases at V and 4 bases at J, leaving 9 bases unmatched. The CDR3 contains 16 residues. Germline V gene sequence: CDR1 SGHDN, CDR2 FVKESK. A J-beta primer mix and a sample-barcoded 5' primer were used in a second PCR of roughly 6 to 11 cycles. Per-sample output comprised a minimum of 2.5 million paired-end reads containing CDR3. TCRdb ran MiXCR on the 5' RACE reads and lists one entry per CDR3 protein. This table has some 1,500,000 distinct CDR3 sequences, around 40% appearing once. This clonotype was seen more than once but under ten times. Its target is not known. Sequencing was carried out using blood. This TCR derives from a woman under 30 in good health. The chain is built from TRBV14 and TRBJ2-1; TRBD2 aligns across 8 bases. CDR3 bases: TGTGCCAGCAGCCGAGCGGGAGTCGTTAATTACAATGAGCAGTTCTTC. This codes for CASSRAGVVNYNEQFF. Using reference TRBV14 and TRBJ2-1 for the parts outside the CDR3, the full variable domain is EAGVTQFPSHSVIEKGQTVTLRCDPISGHDNLYWYRRVMGKEIKFLLHFVKESKQDESGMPNNRFLAERTGGTYSTLKVQPAELEDSGVYFCASSRAGVVNYNEQFFGPGTRLTVL.